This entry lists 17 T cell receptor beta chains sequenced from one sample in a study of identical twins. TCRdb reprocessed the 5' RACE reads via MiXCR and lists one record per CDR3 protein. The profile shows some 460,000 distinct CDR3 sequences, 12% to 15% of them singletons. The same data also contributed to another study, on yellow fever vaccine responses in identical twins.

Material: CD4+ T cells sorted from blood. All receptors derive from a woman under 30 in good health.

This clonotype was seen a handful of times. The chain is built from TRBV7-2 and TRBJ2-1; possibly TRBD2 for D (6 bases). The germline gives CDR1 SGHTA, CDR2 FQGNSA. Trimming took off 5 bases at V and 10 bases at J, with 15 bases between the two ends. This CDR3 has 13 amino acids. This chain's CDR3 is CASSRDSPGEQFF. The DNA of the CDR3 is TGTGCCAGCAGCCGGGACTCCCCGGGGGAGCAGTTCTTC. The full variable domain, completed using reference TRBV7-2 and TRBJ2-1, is GAGVSQSPSNKVTEKGKDVELRCDPISGHTALYWYRQSLGQGLEFLIYFQGNSAPDKSGLPSDRFSAERTGGSVSTLTIQRTQQEDSAVYLCASSRDSPGEQFFGPGTRLTVL.

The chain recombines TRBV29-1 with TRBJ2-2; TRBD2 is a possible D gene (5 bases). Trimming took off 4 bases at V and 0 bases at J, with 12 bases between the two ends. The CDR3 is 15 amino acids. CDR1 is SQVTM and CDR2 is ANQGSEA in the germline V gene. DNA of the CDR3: TGCAGCGTTGTGATGGTGGGAGCGAACACCGGGGAGCTGTTTTTT. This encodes CSVVMVGANTGELFF.

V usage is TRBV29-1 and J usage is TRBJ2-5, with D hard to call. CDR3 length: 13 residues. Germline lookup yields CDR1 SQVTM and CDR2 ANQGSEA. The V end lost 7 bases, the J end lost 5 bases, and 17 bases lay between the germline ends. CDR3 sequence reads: CSALPVTLETQYF. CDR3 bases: TGCAGCGCCCTCCCGGTGACTCTGGAGACCCAGTACTTC.

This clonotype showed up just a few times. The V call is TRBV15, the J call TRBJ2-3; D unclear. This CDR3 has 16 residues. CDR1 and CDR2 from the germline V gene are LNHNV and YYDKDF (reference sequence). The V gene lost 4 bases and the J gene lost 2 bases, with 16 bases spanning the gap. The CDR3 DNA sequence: TGTGCCACCAGCATCCTGACGAGCGTACCCACAGATACGCAGTATTTT. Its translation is CATSILTSVPTDTQYF.

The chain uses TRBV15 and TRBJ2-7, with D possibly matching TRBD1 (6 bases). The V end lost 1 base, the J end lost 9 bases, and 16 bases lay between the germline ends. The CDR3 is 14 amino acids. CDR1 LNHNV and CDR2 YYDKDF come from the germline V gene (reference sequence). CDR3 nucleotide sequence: TGTGCCACCAGCAGAGTTTCAGGGGCGGGTGGGCAGTACTTC. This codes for CATSRVSGAGGQYF.

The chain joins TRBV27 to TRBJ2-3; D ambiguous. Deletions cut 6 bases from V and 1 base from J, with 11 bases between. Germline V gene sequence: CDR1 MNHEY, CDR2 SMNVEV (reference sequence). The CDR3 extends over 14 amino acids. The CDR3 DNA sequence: TGTGCCAGCAGCCCAGTTGCGGGCACAGATACGCAGTATTTT. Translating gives CASSPVAGTDTQYF.

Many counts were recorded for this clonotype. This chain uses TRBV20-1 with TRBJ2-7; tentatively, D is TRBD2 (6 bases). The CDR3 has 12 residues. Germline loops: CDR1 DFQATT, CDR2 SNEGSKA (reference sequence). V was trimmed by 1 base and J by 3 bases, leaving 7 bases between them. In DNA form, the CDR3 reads TGCAGTGCTAGAGGGCGGGACTACGAGCAGTACTTC. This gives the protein CSARGRDYEQYF.

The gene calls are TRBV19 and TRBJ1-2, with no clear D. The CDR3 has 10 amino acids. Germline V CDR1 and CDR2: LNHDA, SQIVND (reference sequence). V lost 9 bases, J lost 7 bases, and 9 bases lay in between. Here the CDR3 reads CASRGVGYTF. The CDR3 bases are TGTGCCAGCCGGGGAGTTGGCTACACCTTC.

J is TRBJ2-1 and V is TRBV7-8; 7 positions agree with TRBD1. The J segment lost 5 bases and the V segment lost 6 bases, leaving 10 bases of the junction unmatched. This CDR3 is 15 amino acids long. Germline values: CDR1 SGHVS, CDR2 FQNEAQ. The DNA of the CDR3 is TGTGCCAGCAGAAATCCGGGACAGCGGAACAATGAGCAGTTCTTC. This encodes CASRNPGQRNNEQFF.

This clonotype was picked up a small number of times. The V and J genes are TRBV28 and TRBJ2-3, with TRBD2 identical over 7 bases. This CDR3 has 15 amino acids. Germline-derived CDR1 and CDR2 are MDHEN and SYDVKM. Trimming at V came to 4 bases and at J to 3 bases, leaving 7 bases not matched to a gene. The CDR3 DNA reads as TGTGCCAGCAGTTCTTGGACTAGTAGTACAGATACGCAGTATTTT. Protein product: CASSSWTSSTDTQYF.

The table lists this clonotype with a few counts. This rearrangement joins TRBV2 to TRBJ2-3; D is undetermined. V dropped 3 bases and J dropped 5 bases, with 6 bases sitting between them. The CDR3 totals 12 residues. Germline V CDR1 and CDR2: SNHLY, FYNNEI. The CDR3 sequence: CASSDDGDTQYF. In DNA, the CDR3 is TGTGCCAGCAGTGATGATGGAGATACGCAGTATTTT.

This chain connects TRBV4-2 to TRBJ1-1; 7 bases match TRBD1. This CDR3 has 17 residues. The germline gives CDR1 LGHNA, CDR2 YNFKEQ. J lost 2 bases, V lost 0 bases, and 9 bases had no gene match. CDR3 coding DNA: TGTGCCAGCAGCCAAGATGAGGGGAGGGGGCTAAACACTGAAGCTTTCTTT. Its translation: CASSQDEGRGLNTEAFF.

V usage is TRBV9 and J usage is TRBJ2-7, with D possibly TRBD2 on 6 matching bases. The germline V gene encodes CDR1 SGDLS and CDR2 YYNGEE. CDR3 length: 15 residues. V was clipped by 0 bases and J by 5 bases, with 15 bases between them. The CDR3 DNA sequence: TGTGCCAGCAGCGTAGGGCGGGGCCGTTCTGACGAGCAGTACTTC. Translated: CASSVGRGRSDEQYF.

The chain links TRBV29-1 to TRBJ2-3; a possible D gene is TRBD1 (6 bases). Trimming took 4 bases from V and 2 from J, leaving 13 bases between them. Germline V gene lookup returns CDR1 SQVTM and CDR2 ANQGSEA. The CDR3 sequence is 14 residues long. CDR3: CSVAPGDLTDTQYF. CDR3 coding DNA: TGCAGCGTTGCGCCAGGGGACCTCACAGATACGCAGTATTTT.

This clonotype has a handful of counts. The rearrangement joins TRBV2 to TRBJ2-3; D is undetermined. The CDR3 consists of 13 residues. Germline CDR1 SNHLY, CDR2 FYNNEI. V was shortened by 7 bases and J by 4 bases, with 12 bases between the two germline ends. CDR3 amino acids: CASKADGADTQYF. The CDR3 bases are TGTGCCAGCAAAGCCGACGGCGCAGATACGCAGTATTTT.

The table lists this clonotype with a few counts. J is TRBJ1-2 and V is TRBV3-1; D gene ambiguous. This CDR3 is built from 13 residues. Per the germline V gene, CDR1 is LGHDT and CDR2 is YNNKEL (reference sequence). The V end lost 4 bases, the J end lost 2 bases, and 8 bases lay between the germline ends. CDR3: CASSPSLNYGYTF. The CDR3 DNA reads TGTGCCAGCAGCCCGAGCCTGAACTATGGCTACACCTTC.

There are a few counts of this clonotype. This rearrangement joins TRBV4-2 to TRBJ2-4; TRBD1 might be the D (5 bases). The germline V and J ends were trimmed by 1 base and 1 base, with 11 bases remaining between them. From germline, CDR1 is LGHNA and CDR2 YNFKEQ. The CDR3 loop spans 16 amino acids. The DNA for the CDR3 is TGTGCCAGCAGCCAAGTCAGGGAAGGGGCCAAAAACATTCAGTACTTC. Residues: CASSQVREGAKNIQYF.